Following are 10 T cell receptor beta chains from one sample sequenced in a study of shared clonotypes between healthy human individuals. Some clones are missing from TCRdb's copy, which holds only in-frame ones; the method was immunoSEQ multiplex PCR. The sample gives 75,000 to 100,000 clones, over 40% of which show up once; approximately 16% is in the top ten. The source material was PBMCs. These receptors came from a woman aged 40-49 years in good health. Some clones in this sample may be carry-over from other donors' samples.

The chain joins TRBV19 to TRBJ2-7; 11 bases align to TRBD2. The CDR3 has 16 residues. The J segment lost 1 base and the V segment lost 6 bases, leaving 8 bases of the junction unmatched. Looked up from germline, CDR1 is LNHDA and CDR2 is SQIVND (reference sequence). CDR3 protein: CASSRSTSGASYEQYF. CDR3 bases: TGTGCCAGTAGCAGGTCGACTAGCGGGGCTTCCTACGAGCAGTACTTC.

The chain is built from TRBV21-1 and TRBJ2-1; TRBD2, the table's D call, was not compared with the DNA. TRBV21-1 is a pseudogene locus. The CDR3 has 15 amino acids. The CDR3 region is CAIQTPLRSYNEQFF. The CDR3 DNA reads as TGTGCCATTCAGACCCCACTAAGGTCCTACAATGAGCAGTTCTTC.

This clone showed up just a few times. The DNA for the CDR3 is TGTGCCAGCAGCCAAGGGTGGTCAGATAACTATGGCTACACCTTC. Translating it yields CASSQGWSDNYGYTF. This rearrangement joins TRBV4-2 to TRBJ1-2; D is undetermined. CDR3 length: 15 amino acids. The germline V gene encodes CDR1 LGHNA and CDR2 YNFKEQ. The V end lost 1 base, the J end lost 1 base, and 10 bases lay between the germline ends.

Comment on this clone: A junction boundary mismatches the germline segment, possibly from a read error. This chain connects TRBV7-9 to TRBJ2-1; a possible D gene is TRBD1 (6 bases). Germline V gene sequence: CDR1 SEHNR, CDR2 FQNEAQ (reference sequence). The CDR3 loop spans 14 amino acids. The CDR3 DNA reads TGCGCCAGCAGCTTGGTCACAGGGTACAATGAGCAGTTCTTC. This encodes CASSLVTGYNEQFF. Full variable domain (missing parts from reference TRBV7-9 and TRBJ2-1): DTGVSQNPRHKITKRGQNVTFRCDPISEHNRLYWYRQTLGQGPEFLTYFQNEAQLEKSRLLSDRFSAERPKGSFSTLEIQRTEQGDSAMYLCASSLVTGYNEQFFGPGTRLTVL.

The chain links TRBV5-4 to TRBJ2-1, with TRBD1 identical over 8 bases. This CDR3 spans 17 amino acids. CDR1 and CDR2 from the germline V gene are SGHNT and YYREEE (reference sequence). Trimming removed 4 bases from V and 7 bases from J; junction bases left unmatched: 16. CDR3 protein: CASSRGQDREVPNEQFF. CDR3 nucleotides: TGTGCCAGCAGCCGGGGACAGGACAGGGAAGTACCAAATGAGCAGTTCTTC.

The chain employs TRBV5-1 and TRBJ1-1; 8 bases line up with TRBD1. The CDR3 spans 15 residues. Looked up from germline, CDR1 is SGHRS and CDR2 is YFSETQ. With V trimmed by 4 bases and J by 4 bases, 9 bases remained unmatched. CDR3 protein: CASSEKDRGATEAFF. The CDR3 DNA reads TGCGCCAGCAGCGAGAAAGACAGGGGCGCCACTGAAGCTTTCTTT.

Many counts were recorded for this clone. The chain couples TRBV2 to TRBJ2-7; D might be TRBD2 (5 bases). The germline V gene encodes CDR1 SNHLY and CDR2 FYNNEI. This CDR3 spans 12 amino acids. Trimming pared 7 bases from V and 4 bases from J, leaving 11 bases between. The CDR3 region is CASIQEGYEQYF. CDR3 DNA: TGTGCCAGCATTCAAGAGGGATACGAGCAGTACTTC.

In this sample, this clone turned up many times. This rearrangement joins TRBV5-1 to TRBJ1-2; 7 nucleotides align to TRBD1. V lost 0 bases and J lost 2; bases outside the gene matches: 1. Germline V gene lookup returns CDR1 SGHRS and CDR2 YFSETQ. This CDR3 is 14 amino acids long. The CDR3 here is CASSLADRNYGYTF. CDR3 in DNA: TGCGCCAGCAGCTTGGCGGACAGGAACTATGGCTACACCTTC.

This clone was found a few times. The chain joins TRBV5-1 to TRBJ1-5, with a possible D match to TRBD1 (5 bases). Germline CDR1 reads SGHRS; CDR2 reads YFSETQ. This CDR3 comprises 15 residues. Trimming pared 5 bases from V and 6 bases from J, leaving 18 bases between. The CDR3 spells CASRTSTGEGQPQHF. CDR3 DNA: TGCGCCAGCAGAACCTCTACGGGGGAGGGTCAGCCCCAGCATTTT.

This clone was picked up one time. Being one base from a much bigger clone, this may be a read error. The sample has other DNA sequences that encode this CDR3 too. The V call is TRBV28, the J call TRBJ2-3, with 11 positions matching TRBD2. Germline assignment: CDR1 MDHEN and CDR2 SYDVKM. The CDR3 length is 15 residues. The CDR3 region is CASSGLAGSTDTQYF. The CDR3 nucleotides read TGCGCCAGCTCAGGACTAGCGGGTTCCACAGATACGCAGTATTTT.